The present T cell receptor (beta chain) was sequenced within a study of CXCR4 blockade with PD-1 therapy in pancreatic cancer. Regarding the study as a whole: More frequent amino acid clones had more nucleotide rearrangements, suggesting convergent selection.

V was shortened by 2 bases and J by 2 bases, with 10 bases between the two germline ends. The CDR3 has 14 residues. Germline loops: CDR1 LNHNV, CDR2 YYDKDF (reference sequence). Assay used: immunoSEQ multiplex PCR; TCRdb lists only in-frame clones, some missing. The sample lists 2,500 to 3,500 clones, 35% to 45% seen once, with approximately 30% in the top ten. In regard to this clone: What it recognizes is unknown.

This sequence originates from a human donor with pancreatic ductal adenocarcinoma. The rearrangement joins TRBV15 to TRBJ2-7; D uncertain. The sequencing input was tumor tissue. CDR3 sequence reads: CATSRSQETYEQYF. The CDR3 DNA reads as TGTGCCACCAGCAGATCCCAGGAGACCTACGAGCAGTACTTC.